The present T cell receptor beta chain was sequenced within a study of stem cell transplantation in POMP-related autoinflammatory disease. Study context: Before transplant: CD4+ naive skewing, low CD8+ proportions, reduced cytokine secretion.

Clones were read by immunoSEQ multiplex PCR, and TCRdb kept only the in-frame ones, dropping some. There are 9,900 or so clones in the sample; roughly 80% occur only once, and roughly 4.6% lies in the top ten. This clone was recorded only once. This CDR3 is 16 amino acids long. CDR1 is SEHNR and CDR2 is FQNEAQ in the germline V gene (reference sequence). With V trimmed by 5 bases and J by 2 bases, 10 bases remained unmatched. The genes are TRBV7-9 and TRBJ2-7; 9 nucleotides align to TRBD2. The sequenced sample was CD4+ T cells from PBMCs, obtained after stem cell transplantation. The clonotype originates from a human patient with POMP-related autoinflammation and immune dysregulation (PRAID). Certain T cells may be donor cells from the graft. The CDR3 loop reads CASSQFSGSETYEQYF. The CDR3 bases are TGTGCCAGCAGCCAATTTAGCGGGAGTGAAACCTACGAGCAGTACTTC.